These 25 T cell receptor beta chains originate from one sample sequenced in a study of CD8 T cells in ankylosing spondylitis. In TCRdb, the 5' RACE reads were re-called with MiXCR into one record per CDR3 protein. The sample holds 350,000 or so distinct CDR3 sequences, around a tenth seen once. The sequenced sample was blood, either unsorted or a sorted T cell fraction (not recorded which). The receptor source for this set is a female donor with ankylosing spondylitis or in good health (not recorded which).

This clonotype was recorded at least ten times. V is TRBV5-1 and J is TRBJ1-1; 7 nucleotides align to TRBD1. Germline V gene lookup returns CDR1 SGHRS and CDR2 YFSETQ. V shed 1 base, J shed 8 bases, and the junction held 2 bases outside the gene matches. The CDR3 is 12 amino acids. Here the CDR3 DNA reads TGCGCCAGCAGCTTGAGGGGACAGGAAGCTTTCTTT. Translation gives CASSLRGQEAFF.

The chain joins TRBV7-2 to TRBJ2-3, with 13 bases aligning to TRBD2. Germline CDR1 SGHTA, CDR2 FQGNSA. Germline trimming cut 0 bases from V and 5 bases from J; bases unmatched to any gene: 2. This CDR3 region has 16 residues. The CDR3 sequence is CASSLAGTSGVDTQYF. The CDR3 nucleotides are TGTGCCAGCAGCTTAGCGGGGACTAGCGGGGTAGATACGCAGTATTTT.

This clonotype appeared many times. The chain has TRBV5-1 and TRBJ1-5; TRBD1 matches 8 bases. The V and J ends lost 0 bases and 3 bases, in that order; junction bases with no gene match: 5. This CDR3 spans 16 amino acids. The germline gives CDR1 SGHRS, CDR2 YFSETQ. CDR3 nucleotide sequence: TGCGCCAGCAGCTTGGCCGCAGGGGGCTACAATCAGCCCCAGCATTTT. Translated: CASSLAAGGYNQPQHF.

In this sample, this clonotype turned up many times. The V call is TRBV14, the J call TRBJ2-1; tentatively, D is TRBD2 (5 bases). V lost 0 bases to trimming and J lost 0 bases, with 9 bases between them. The germline CDR1 and CDR2 sequences are SGHDN and FVKESK. This CDR3 is 16 amino acids long. The CDR3 nucleotides read TGTGCCAGCAGCCAAGAAGACTACCTCTCCTACAATGAGCAGTTCTTC. Its translation: CASSQEDYLSYNEQFF.

This clonotype came up a few times. The rearrangement joins TRBV2 to TRBJ1-2; a weak D match, TRBD1 (6 bases). The V and J ends lost 6 bases and 10 bases respectively, with 12 bases between them. The CDR3 is 11 amino acids. Germline V gene lookup returns CDR1 SNHLY and CDR2 FYNNEI. The CDR3 DNA is TGTGCCAGCAGGGCCGGGACACCCTACACCTTC. It specifies CASRAGTPYTF.

The gene calls are TRBV3-1 and TRBJ1-1; D is perhaps TRBD1 (5 bases). CDR1 is LGHDT, CDR2 YNNKEL, per germline (reference sequence). The CDR3 runs to 12 residues. Trimming shortened V by 6 bases and J by 2 bases, and 7 bases separated the two germline ends. The CDR3 sequence is CASSTGNTEAFF. As DNA, the CDR3 is TGTGCCAGCAGTACAGGCAACACTGAAGCTTTCTTT. Drawing the rest from reference TRBV3-1 and TRBJ1-1, the complete variable domain is DTAVSQTPKYLVTQMGNDKSIKCEQNLGHDTMYWYKQDSKKFLKIMFSYNNKELIINETVPNRFSPKSPDKAHLNLHINSLELGDSAVYFCASSTGNTEAFFGQGTRLTVV.

The sample holds a few counts of this clonotype. This chain uses TRBV20-1 with TRBJ2-1; 12 bases map to TRBD2. The CDR3 spans 14 residues. Germline lookup yields CDR1 DFQATT and CDR2 SNEGSKA (reference sequence). V gave up 2 bases and J gave up 7 bases; unmatched junction bases: 3. The CDR3 nucleotides are TGCAGTGCTAGACGGACTAGCGGGGCAAATGAGCAGTTCTTC. Its protein is CSARRTSGANEQFF.

Only a few counts were recorded for this clonotype. The chain is built from TRBV7-2 and TRBJ2-1, with 8 nucleotides matching TRBD2. The length of the CDR3 is 15 residues. Per the germline V gene, CDR1 is SGHTA and CDR2 is FQGNSA. V lost 7 bases, J lost 1 base, and 6 bases stayed unmatched. For the CDR3, the DNA is TGTGCCAGCAACGGACTAGCCTCTTCCTACAATGAGCAGTTCTTC. Translated: CASNGLASSYNEQFF.

This clonotype came up many times. This CDR3 reads CSVETGATNEKLFF. Written as DNA, the CDR3 is TGCAGCGTTGAAACAGGGGCGACTAATGAAAAACTGTTTTTT. This sequence joins TRBV29-1 and TRBJ1-4, with 7 bases that match TRBD1. This CDR3 region has 14 residues. J was trimmed by 2 bases and V by 2 bases; bases with no gene match: 2. Germline V gene data show CDR1 as SQVTM and CDR2 as ANQGSEA.

This clonotype was seen more than once but under ten times. The rearrangement joins TRBV20-1 to TRBJ2-7; TRBD2 aligns across 9 bases. Germline lookup yields CDR1 DFQATT and CDR2 SNEGSKA (reference sequence). V trimming: 6 bases; J trimming: 5 bases; junction bases outside the gene matches: 14. The CDR3 covers 15 residues. CDR3: CSARGLPRGGHEQYF. The CDR3 DNA reads as TGCAGTGCCCGAGGCCTTCCGCGGGGGGGCCACGAGCAGTACTTC.

This chain uses TRBV29-1 with TRBJ1-1; D gene unclear. This CDR3 spans 22 amino acids. Trimming stripped 0 bases from V and 4 bases from J, with 36 bases between. Germline V lookup: CDR1 SQVTM, CDR2 ANQGSEA. The CDR3 here is CSVEDKRQNGRLTCSVVTEAFF. As DNA, the CDR3 is TGCAGCGTTGAAGACAAACGTCAAAACGGACGGCTTACCTGCAGCGTGGTCACTGAAGCTTTCTTT.

This clonotype occurred many times. The V and J genes are TRBV15 and TRBJ1-4; D gene ambiguous. This CDR3 has 13 residues. Per the germline V gene, CDR1 is LNHNV and CDR2 is YYDKDF (reference sequence). The germline V and J ends were trimmed by 0 bases and 8 bases, with 7 bases remaining between them. The CDR3 DNA reads TGTGCCACCAGCAGAGATGTCAGGGAAAAACTGTTTTTT. It translates to CATSRDVREKLFF.

Many counts were recorded for this clonotype. The rearrangement links TRBV5-1 to TRBJ1-4; D unresolved. Germline V gene lookup returns CDR1 SGHRS and CDR2 YFSETQ. Trimming cost V 6 bases and J 0 bases, with 12 bases left between them. This CDR3 is 15 amino acids long. The CDR3 spells CASTRYGATNEKLFF. CDR3 nucleotides: TGCGCCAGCACCCGGTACGGCGCAACTAATGAAAAACTGTTTTTT.

V usage is TRBV3-1 and J usage is TRBJ2-1; 11 bases agree with TRBD2. Trimming removed 7 bases from V and 10 bases from J; junction bases left unmatched: 12. This CDR3 is 15 amino acids long. CDR1 and CDR2 from the germline V gene are LGHDT and YNNKEL (reference sequence). Here the CDR3 reads CASTLRLAGFEEQFF. The CDR3 DNA follows: TGTGCCAGCACCCTCCGACTAGCGGGGTTTGAAGAGCAGTTCTTC.

The chain has TRBV5-6 and TRBJ1-3, with D maybe TRBD1 (5 bases). Germline V gene sequence: CDR1 SGHDT, CDR2 YYEEEE. The CDR3 loop spans 16 amino acids. Trimming pared 2 bases from V and 0 bases from J, leaving 12 bases between. CDR3: CASSFGTFPSGNTIYF. The CDR3 DNA reads TGTGCCAGCAGCTTCGGGACCTTTCCCTCTGGAAACACCATATATTTT. The full variable domain, rest sourced from reference TRBV5-6 and TRBJ1-3, is DAGVTQSPTHLIKTRGQQVTLRCSPKSGHDTVSWYQQALGQGPQFIFQYYEEEERQRGNFPDRFSGHQFPNYSSELNVNALLLGDSALYLCASSFGTFPSGNTIYFGEGSWLTVV.

This clonotype was counted ten times or more. V and J are TRBV5-5 and TRBJ2-1; 8 bases map to TRBD2. Trimming at V came to 2 bases and at J to 9 bases, leaving 10 bases not matched to a gene. The CDR3 spans 15 residues. Germline V lookup: CDR1 SGHKS, CDR2 YYEKEE (reference sequence). The CDR3 sequence is CASSFGGGIFAEQFF. In DNA form, the CDR3 reads TGTGCCAGCAGCTTTGGCGGGGGGATTTTTGCTGAGCAGTTCTTC. Full variable domain (remainder filled in from reference TRBV5-5 and TRBJ2-1): DAGVTQSPTHLIKTRGQQVTLRCSPISGHKSVSWYQQVLGQGPQFIFQYYEKEERGRGNFPDRFSARQFPNYSSELNVNALLLGDSALYLCASSFGGGIFAEQFFGPGTRLTVL.

This clonotype was detected many times. The rearrangement links TRBV20-1 to TRBJ1-1; D may be TRBD1 (6 bases). In germline, CDR1 is DFQATT, CDR2 SNEGSKA (reference sequence). Trimming took off 6 bases at V and 1 base at J, with 12 bases between the two ends. The CDR3 contains 13 residues. DNA for the CDR3: TGCAGTGCCAGGGGACCCGGGAACACTGAAGCTTTCTTT. Translated: CSARGPGNTEAFF.

V gene TRBV6-2 or TRBV6-3 combines with J gene TRBJ2-5; D is possibly TRBD2 (6 bases). CDR3 length: 13 residues. Germline CDR1 and CDR2: MNHEY and SVGEGT. V was clipped by 7 bases and J by 3 bases, with 12 bases between them. The DNA for the CDR3 is TGTGCCAGCAACCATGGGGGGAAAGAGACCCAGTACTTC. It encodes CASNHGGKETQYF.

In this sample, this clonotype turned up many times. The CDR3 loop is CASSFLSGPGDEQYF. Here the CDR3 DNA reads TGTGCCAGCAGTTTTTTGTCAGGGCCGGGTGACGAGCAGTACTTC. The genes are TRBV28 and TRBJ2-7; D possibly corresponds to TRBD1 (5 bases). With 3 bases removed from V and 5 bases from J, the gap between germline ends came to 17 bases. The CDR3 has 15 residues. Per the germline V gene, CDR1 is MDHEN and CDR2 is SYDVKM.

This clonotype appeared many times. The rearrangement joins TRBV5-1 to TRBJ2-1; no clear D. The germline CDR1 and CDR2 sequences are SGHRS and YFSETQ. Trimming stripped 0 bases from V and 0 bases from J, with 7 bases between. This CDR3 has 15 residues. The chain's CDR3 is CASSLAESSYNEQFF. CDR3 DNA: TGCGCCAGCAGCTTGGCGGAAAGCTCCTACAATGAGCAGTTCTTC.

The genes are TRBV5-5 and TRBJ1-1; D is ambiguous. From germline, CDR1 is SGHKS and CDR2 YYEKEE (reference sequence). The germline V and J ends were trimmed by 4 bases and 4 bases, with 23 bases remaining between them. The CDR3 has 17 residues. CDR3 amino acids: CASSPWTASPASTEAFF. The CDR3 DNA reads TGTGCCAGCAGCCCATGGACGGCCAGCCCCGCTAGCACTGAAGCTTTCTTT.

This clonotype was counted a few times. V usage is TRBV2 and J usage is TRBJ1-1; D uncertain. V lost 6 bases, J lost 4 bases, and 12 bases lay in between. The germline V gene encodes CDR1 SNHLY and CDR2 FYNNEI. The CDR3 is 13 amino acids. CDR3 in amino acids: CASRTGEVTEAFF. CDR3 DNA: TGTGCCAGCAGAACTGGGGAGGTCACTGAAGCTTTCTTT.

As regards this clonotype: A read error may account for a junction end that differs from germline. The CDR3 DNA reads as TGCAGTGCTAGACCGACAGGGAGGAACGCCGGGGAGCTGTTTTTT. Protein: CSARPTGRNAGELFF. This chain links TRBV20-1 with TRBJ2-2; a weak D match, TRBD1 (7 bases). The CDR3 is made up of 15 amino acids. CDR1 and CDR2 from the germline V gene are DFQATT and SNEGSKA (reference sequence).

This clonotype was detected many times. The rearrangement joins TRBV7-9 to TRBJ2-1, with TRBD1 matching over 9 bases. CDR1 and CDR2 (germline): SEHNR, FQNEAQ (reference sequence). The CDR3 covers 12 residues. J lost 10 bases, V lost 11 bases, and 9 bases had no gene match. CDR3 DNA: TGTGCCTCATTACCGACAGGGGGAGAGCAGTTCTTC. Translating gives CASLPTGGEQFF.

This clonotype was seen repeatedly, ten times or more. V is TRBV27 and J is TRBJ1-1, with D unclear. Germline CDR1 reads MNHEY; CDR2 reads SMNVEV (reference sequence). CDR3 length equals 13 residues. The V end was cut by 1 base, the J end by 1 base, with 4 bases between. The CDR3 DNA follows: TGTGCCAGCAGTTTATTTGGGAACACTGAAGCTTTCTTT. Its protein product is CASSLFGNTEAFF.